This T cell receptor (beta chain) was captured in a study of human T cells and chemical hapten exposure. Study summary: A roughly 2 cm by roughly 2 cm inner upper arm patch received 2% DPC for sensitization. In the approximately 25-week study, patients were dosed weekly with diphenylcyclopropenone on the scalp throughout. Findings and caveats of the study: TCRs at a frequency above 1 in 1000 stayed unchanged with DPC sensitization.

As to this clonotype: Antigen specificity is unknown.

Trimming left V 8 bases short and J 4 bases short, with 17 bases between. The CDR3 runs to 14 residues. Germline V gene data show CDR1 as MNHEY and CDR2 as SVGEGT. Individual cDNA molecules (in the library) carried attached unique molecular identifiers. TCRdb recomputed calls from the RACE reads with MiXCR, one row per CDR3 protein. The table lists about 250,000 distinct CDR3 sequences, around 7% of them singletons, with 1.2% in the top ten. Time point defined: pre-sensitization, week 0. The treatment was: therapeutic diphenylcyclopropenone sensitization with weekly scalp DPC. The sequence was collected from a man aged 18 to 30 with alopecia areata. Some clones in this sample may be carry-over from other donors' samples. The V gene is TRBV6-2 or TRBV6-3, the J gene TRBJ1-2; a possible D gene is TRBD1 (5 bases). This specimen was whole blood, taken in connection with sensitization to the hapten diphenylcyclopropenone (DPC). CDR3 amino acids: CASRPGGRSYGYTF. The CDR3 bases are TGTGCCAGCCGCCCTGGGGGTCGGAGCTATGGCTACACCTTC.